The rows below give T cell receptor beta chains drawn from one sample of a study of shared clonotypes between healthy human individuals. The method was immunoSEQ multiplex PCR; TCRdb's version includes in-frame clones alone and lacks a portion of them. The sample has fewer than 700,000 clones, 85% to 95% seen once. What was sequenced was naive CD8+ T cells sorted from blood. These receptors came from a woman in her twenties or thirties in good health. CDR3s leave out the opening cysteine and the closing phenylalanine or tryptophan. Size values are once, few and many counts, or a class for expanded clones, and some rows have none.

cdr3_aa | cdr3_length | clone_size | v_call
SVEELQGVPYEQY | 13 | . | TRBV29-1
AISLAGGTYEQY | 12 | . | TRBV10-3
ASSSQGQSYNEQF | 13 | . | TRBV7-9
ASSFHSLAGGTETQY | 15 | . | TRBV5-1
ASSITGELF | 9 | . | TRBV19
ASSLAGGPGAHDEQF | 15 | . | TRBV27
ASSPEGITYEQY | 12 | . | TRBV9
ASSTQGSGFREQY | 13 | . | TRBV27
ASSTGTGHEKLF | 12 | . | TRBV28
ASSLARGLNNEQF | 13 | . | TRBV11-2
ASSLGLVTDTQY | 12 | . | TRBV5-1
ASSFTPSSYEQY | 12 | . | TRBV27
ASSIVGVRGDQPQH | 14 | . | TRBV19
ASSPPRDTEAF | 11 | . | TRBV7-9
ASSLRVSDDEQF | 12 | once | TRBV7-7
SVEDGTNPGELF | 12 | . | TRBV29-1
ASSEGTARGYEQY | 13 | . | TRBV9
ASSFGRGIIAGAYEQY | 16 | . | TRBV28
ASLAVPEETQY | 11 | . | TRBV7-9
ASSLAVRRASTDTQY | 15 | . | TRBV5-1
ASRILYQGNYGYT | 13 | once | TRBV27
ASSPTQQGAETQY | 13 | . | TRBV7-9
ASSGNRASWKAEAF | 14 | . | TRBV6-1
ASTPLAGVTHEQF | 13 | once | TRBV9
ATSREGWREGNTGELF | 16 | . | TRBV15
ASSLALTGVSNQPQH | 15 | . | TRBV28
ASTSSANEQF | 10 | . | TRBV2
ASSLLAGGDEKLF | 13 | once | TRBV27
ASSYTQGSDEQY | 12 | . | TRBV6-6
ASSLRQGRNEKLF | 13 | . | TRBV7-8
ASSSGTSTDTQY | 12 | . | TRBV5-6
ASRGIRDGYT | 10 | . | TRBV2
ASSLSSGNAGELF | 13 | . | TRBV27
ASSVGNTIY | 9 | . | TRBV28
ASSPGTALRDQPQH | 14 | . | TRBV5-8
ASSKPGQHPGETQY | 14 | . | TRBV7-9
ASSLLGQSENSPLH | 14 | . | TRBV7-9
ASSLYTGHYEQY | 12 | . | TRBV27
SARTDTQY | 8 | . | TRBV20-1
ASSEGGQGLSSTDTQY | 16 | . | TRBV2
ASSLITEAF | 9 | once | TRBV7-8
ASNRGDRYNEQF | 12 | . | TRBV7-9
ASTTSGSLNEQF | 12 | . | TRBV4-1
ASAGPGSYEQY | 11 | . | TRBV25-1
ASSFAASGQASYNEQF | 16 | . | TRBV7-8